This T cell receptor (beta chain) was recovered during a study of CD8+ T cells in alopecia areata. As for the study in general: Once tofacitinib had been taken for 6 to 18 months, 6 months off drug followed. Study-wide points: Researchers reported that TCR sharing among patients proved less clear than in mice, possibly HLA-linked. Since there was just one nonresponder, nobody can yet say how baseline CD8+ expansion ties to response. Scalp clonality and expanded CD8+ clones among the top 100 showed significant decreases with tofacitinib.

TCR sequencing used cDNA made by reverse transcription of extracted RNA. TCRdb keeps only in-frame clones here, not all; method: immunoSEQ multiplex PCR. The table includes 200,000 or so clones, 55% to 70% detected once. The germline gives CDR1 SGHTA, CDR2 FQGTGA. The CDR3 is made up of 14 amino acids. Trimming shortened V by 5 bases and J by 4 bases, and 13 bases separated the two germline ends. Treatment here: oral pan-JAK inhibitor, 5-10 mg twice daily. On this clone itself: The antigen is undetermined.

The TCR comes from a human donor with alopecia areata. The chain employs TRBV7-3 and TRBJ2-3; D unresolved. The sequencing here drew on CD4+ T cells sorted from blood, taken at week 24, from a patient treated with tofacitinib. The CDR3 here is CASSQSPAPDTQYF. CDR3 nucleotide sequence: TGTGCCAGCAGCCAATCCCCCGCCCCAGATACGCAGTATTTT.